This T cell receptor beta chain was captured by sequencing in a study of blood T cell repertoires in COVID-19. Turning to the study itself: The cDNA or gDNA used as material had been derived from T cells, B-cell-depleted T cells, or PBMCs.

In this sample, this clone turned up once. Clones were sequenced by immunoSEQ multiplex PCR, and TCRdb holds only the in-frame ones, with some missing. The sample has 65,000 to 85,000 clones; 90% to 95% are singletons. Material for sequencing was peripheral blood. This TCR was sampled from a human donor in a cohort sampled during active COVID-19.

CDR3 in amino acids: CASSPRTGGSGANVLTF. In DNA, the CDR3 is TGTGCCAGCTCACCCCGGACGGGAGGATCTGGGGCCAACGTCCTGACTTTC. The chain is built from TRBV18 and TRBJ2-6; 7 positions agree with TRBD2. The length of the CDR3 is 17 residues. The V gene end was trimmed by 3 bases and the J gene end by 1 base; junction bases not matched to a gene: 6. Germline CDR1 and CDR2: KGHSH and LQKENI.